Listed below are T cell receptor beta chains from one sample, sequenced in a study of cytomegalovirus exposure and HLA in healthy donors. The assay was immunoSEQ multiplex PCR, and TCRdb's table has in-frame clones only and misses some. The table records about 110,000 clones, around 85% of them present only once. The sample comprised PBMCs. The receptors stem from a man aged 40-49 years in good health and CMV-seronegative. Each CDR3 is given with its conserved first and last residue. The D gene is left open where the match is weak. Some rows have no size entry. The others give once, few or many, or a class for an expanded clone.

TRBJ1-1,NA,NA,TRBV19,CASSIWRGAGAFF,TGTGCCAGTAGTATATGGCGGGGGGCAGGAGCTTTCTTT
TRBJ1-1,NA,TRBD1,TRBV13,CASSSNTGGYTEAFF,TGTGCCAGCAGCTCTAATACAGGGGGCTACACTGAAGCTTTCTTT
TRBJ1-5,NA,TRBD1,TRBV28,CASSSPDRNYNQPQHF,TGTGCCAGCAGTTCCCCGGACAGGAACTACAATCAGCCCCAGCATTTT
TRBJ1-1,NA,NA,TRBV7-3,CASSSGFTEAFF,TGTGCCAGCAGCTCGGGGTTCACTGAAGCTTTCTTT
TRBJ2-7,few,NA,TRBV6-5,CASRHGNYEQYF,TGTGCCAGCAGGCACGGGAATTACGAGCAGTACTTC
TRBJ1-1,NA,NA,TRBV7-9,CASSLARRDTEAFF,TGTGCCAGCAGCTTAGCGAGGCGGGACACTGAAGCTTTCTTT
TRBJ2-2,few,NA,TRBV7-3,CASSPILLANTGELFF,TGTGCCAGCAGCCCAATTCTACTTGCCAACACCGGGGAGCTGTTTTTT
TRBJ2-3,NA,TRBD2,TRBV7-9,CASSSGLARGDTQYF,TGTGCCAGCAGCTCGGGACTAGCAAGAGGAGATACGCAGTATTTT
TRBJ2-1,NA,TRBD1,TRBV5-1,CASSLNRGLKQFF,TGCGCCAGCAGCCTGAACAGGGGGTTGAAGCAGTTCTTC
TRBJ2-7,NA,NA,TRBV5-6,CASTPGAEHTYEQYF,TGTGCCAGCACCCCAGGAGCGGAACATACCTACGAGCAGTACTTC
TRBJ2-5,NA,NA,TRBV4-2,CASSHSLTVETQYF,TGTGCCAGCAGCCACTCCCTGACTGTAGAGACCCAGTACTTC
TRBJ1-1,NA,NA,TRBV29-1,CSVGKGANTEAFF,TGCAGCGTTGGAAAGGGAGCGAACACTGAAGCTTTCTTT
TRBJ1-1,NA,NA,TRBV19,CASSWRQPSTEAFF,TGTGCCAGTAGTTGGAGGCAGCCCTCGACTGAAGCTTTCTTT
TRBJ1-5,NA,NA,TRBV5-6,CASSLGRGSNQPQHF,TGTGCCAGCAGTCTCGGTAGGGGAAGTAATCAGCCCCAGCATTTT
TRBJ2-2,NA,TRBD1,TRBV5-1,CASSQGQGGTGELFF,TGCGCCAGCAGTCAAGGACAGGGGGGTACCGGGGAGCTGTTTTTT
TRBJ1-1,NA,NA,TRBV5-1,CASSLGQTMNTEAFF,TGCGCCAGCAGCTTGGGACAGACAATGAACACTGAAGCTTTCTTT
TRBJ2-7,NA,TRBD1,TRBV6-4,CASSRDRGSEQYF,TGTGCCAGCTCCAGGGACAGGGGTAGCGAGCAGTACTTC
TRBJ2-1,NA,NA,TRBV7-2,CASSSSSYNEQFF,TGTGCCAGCAGCTCCTCCTCGTACAATGAGCAGTTCTTC